The TCR beta chain under discussion was sequenced for a study of cytomegalovirus exposure and HLA in healthy donors. Study-level results: Analyzed later, association rates of TCRs varied across HLA loci, with DRB1 most and HLA-C fewest. For most TCR beta V segments, an earlier analysis put the productive rate at about 87% or about 30% of the time. Some TCR beta chains (164 of them) were listed as cytomegalovirus-associated.

These donors, healthy bone marrow donors, were studied. Vbeta (60) and Jbeta (13) primers were used in the PCR. Assay used: immunoSEQ multiplex PCR; TCRdb lists only in-frame clones, some missing. The data show about 140,000 clones, about 74% seen once. On this clone: Its antigen is not identified.

CDR3 length: 16 residues. With 3 bases clipped from V and 1 base from J, the junction kept 4 bases outside the gene matches. Germline values: CDR1 ENHRY, CDR2 SYGVKD. The sequencing input was PBMCs. The chain carries TRBV10-3 and TRBJ2-5; 11 bases map to TRBD2. This clonotype was sampled from a woman aged 45-59 years in good health and CMV-seronegative. CDR3 nucleotide sequence: TGTGCCATCAGTGACCCCGGGACTAGCGGCCAAGAGACCCAGTACTTC. This encodes CAISDPGTSGQETQYF.